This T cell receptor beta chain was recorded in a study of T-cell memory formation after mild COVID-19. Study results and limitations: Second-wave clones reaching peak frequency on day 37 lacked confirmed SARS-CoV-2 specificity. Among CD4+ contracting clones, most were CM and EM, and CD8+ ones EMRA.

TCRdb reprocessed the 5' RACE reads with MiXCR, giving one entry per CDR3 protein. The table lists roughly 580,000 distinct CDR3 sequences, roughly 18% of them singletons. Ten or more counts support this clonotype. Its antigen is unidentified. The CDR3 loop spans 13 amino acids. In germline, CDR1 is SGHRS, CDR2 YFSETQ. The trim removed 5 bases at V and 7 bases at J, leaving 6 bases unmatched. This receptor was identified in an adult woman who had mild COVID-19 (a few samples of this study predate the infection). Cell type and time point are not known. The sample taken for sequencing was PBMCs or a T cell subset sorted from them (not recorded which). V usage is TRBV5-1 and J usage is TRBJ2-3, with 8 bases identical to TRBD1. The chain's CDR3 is CASRRQGTNTQYF. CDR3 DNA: TGCGCCAGCAGGCGACAGGGGACAAATACGCAGTATTTT.